Listed below are T cell receptor beta chains from one sample, sequenced in a study of blood T cells in healthy people across ages. Each CDR3 protein gets one entry after TCRdb re-called the 5' RACE reads with MiXCR. The repertoire includes some 900,000 distinct CDR3 sequences, roughly 48% of them detected once, and about an eighth sits in the top ten. The specimen sequenced was blood. Receptor source: a man younger than 40 in good health. The CDR3 runs from the conserved cysteine through the conserved F or W. The D gene is left open where the match is weak. Not every row has a clone size; where given, it reads once, few, many or a size class.

v_call	j_call	d_call	clone_size	cdr3_nt	cdr3_aa
TRBV25-1	TRBJ1-2	NA	NA	TGTGCCAGCAGTGAACGCGAGGGGGTTAGTGGCTACACCTTC	CASSEREGVSGYTF
TRBV5-1	TRBJ1-2	NA	NA	TGCGCCAGCAGCCCAACGACAGGAGCCTATGGCTACACCTTC	CASSPTTGAYGYTF
TRBV5-1	TRBJ2-1	NA	NA	TGCGCCAACAGCTTGGAGCCTAGCGCGGTTGGGTTCTTC	CANSLEPSAVGFF
TRBV20-1	TRBJ2-1	NA	few	TGCAGTGCCCAACCCGTGGGTGGGGTACATGAGCAGTTCTTC	CSAQPVGGVHEQFF
TRBV7-2	TRBJ2-5	TRBD2	NA	TGTGCCAGCAGCGTATGGGGGGGTCAAGAGACCCAGTACTTC	CASSVWGGQETQYF
TRBV18	TRBJ1-2	NA	NA	TGTGCCAGCTCCAACGACAGGCCCTATGGCTACACCTTC	CASSNDRPYGYTF
TRBV5-1	TRBJ2-6	NA	few	TGCGCCAGCAGCTTGGAGACAGGAGGATCTGGGGCCAACGTCCTGACTTTC	CASSLETGGSGANVLTF
TRBV28	TRBJ1-2	NA	NA	TGTGCCAGCACCACCCCCAAAGTTGGCAACTATGGCTACACCTTC	CASTTPKVGNYGYTF
TRBV11-2	TRBJ1-2	NA	NA	TGTGCCAGCAACCGACCGGGCTATGGCTACACCTTC	CASNRPGYGYTF
TRBV27	TRBJ2-2	NA	NA	TGTGCCAGCATAGGGATTAGCGGGGAGCTGTTTTTT	CASIGISGELFF
TRBV20-1	TRBJ1-4	NA	once	TGCAGTGCTGAGAATCCCCGCGGGGGGAATGAAAAACTGTTTTTT	CSAENPRGGNEKLFF
TRBV6-1	TRBJ2-7	NA	NA	TGTACCAGCAGTGAGGACTCCTACAATGAGCAGTACTTC	CTSSEDSYNEQYF
TRBV11-2	TRBJ2-7	NA	few	TGTGCCAGCACCTACTCGAGGGGCTACTCCTACGAGCAGTACTTC	CASTYSRGYSYEQYF
TRBV30	TRBJ2-7	NA	NA	TGTGCCGGGGAAATCCTCTACGAGCAGTACTTC	CAGEILYEQYF
TRBV4-3	TRBJ2-1	NA	NA	TGCGCCAGCAACCAAGCCCACGCTAGCTCGTCCTACAATGAGCAGTTCTTC	CASNQAHASSSYNEQFF
TRBV7-2	TRBJ2-2	NA	NA	TGTGCCAGCAGCCCCGGTGGGACATTCAACACCGGGGAGCTGTTTTTT	CASSPGGTFNTGELFF
TRBV6-2/TRBV6-3	TRBJ1-1	NA	few	TGTGCCAGCGGCCGGGCTTTAAGGAACACTGAAGCTTTCTTT	CASGRALRNTEAFF
TRBV20-1	TRBJ2-3	NA	once	TGCAGTGCTGGCGAGGCTAGCGAGTTCACAGATACGCAGTATTTT	CSAGEASEFTDTQYF
TRBV30	TRBJ2-1	NA	NA	TGTGCCTGGAGTGGAGACCGCAACAGGGATTCCTACAATGAGCAGTTCTTC	CAWSGDRNRDSYNEQFF
TRBV12-3/TRBV12-4	TRBJ1-5	NA	NA	TGTGCCAGCAGTTACAGGACAGATAATCAGCCCCAGCATTTT	CASSYRTDNQPQHF
TRBV4-2	TRBJ2-7	NA	NA	TGTGCCAGCAGCCAAGATGGTACCCTCGAGCAGTACTTC	CASSQDGTLEQYF
TRBV12-3/TRBV12-4	TRBJ2-1	NA	NA	TGTGCCAGCAGTCCAATCGACAGGTTAAACAATGAGCAGTTCTTC	CASSPIDRLNNEQFF
TRBV6-2/TRBV6-3	TRBJ2-5	TRBD2	NA	TGTGCCAGCACCGGGACTAGCGGGCTCCAAGAGACCCAGTACTTC	CASTGTSGLQETQYF
TRBV28	TRBJ1-2	NA	few	TGTGCCAGCAGTTTACCGACAGGTATGGCCTATGGCTACACCTTC	CASSLPTGMAYGYTF
TRBV27	TRBJ2-5	NA	NA	TGTGCCAGCAGTTTAATAAGGAATCAAGCTTTCCAAGAGACCCAGTACTTC	CASSLIRNQAFQETQYF
TRBV5-1	TRBJ2-7	TRBD1	few	TGCGCCAGCAGCCCACAACTAGGACAGGCCCTTAATATCTACGAGCAGTACTTC	CASSPQLGQALNIYEQYF
TRBV20-1	TRBJ2-5	NA	NA	TGCAGTGCTAGAGATAGGGCCGCCTCTCGAGAGACCCAGTACTTC	CSARDRAASRETQYF